This entry concerns a single TCR beta chain. The antigen is undetermined. The repertoire was sequenced with immunoSEQ multiplex PCR; TCRdb's copy has only in-frame clones and lacks some. This table holds 2,000 or so clones, around 95% found once. Germline loops: CDR1 SEHNR, CDR2 FQNEAQ (reference sequence). This CDR3 contains 12 residues. Trimming removed 4 bases at V and 8 bases at J, with 11 bases between. This record comes from a study of T cells after posttransplantation cyclophosphamide. Overall study findings and caveats: Donor CD8+ memory clones often dominated recipient blood repertoires at later times.

The V gene is TRBV7-9, the J gene TRBJ1-2; D remains ambiguous. Sequenced input: naive CD8+ T cells sorted from PBMCs. This TCR was recovered from a woman aged 55-69 years in good health, CMV-negative, and a related stem cell transplant donor. Here the CDR3 reads CASSSRVGGYTF. The CDR3, as DNA: TGTGCCAGCAGCTCGCGGGTCGGGGGCTACACCTTC.